This is a list of T cell receptor beta chains from one sample in a study of shared clonotypes between healthy human individuals. Libraries were prepared by immunoSEQ multiplex PCR; TCRdb keeps only in-frame clonotypes and omits some of them. This sample has 950,000 to 1,300,000 clones; 70% to 80% occur once, and the top ten carry roughly 1.5%. The specimen was memory CD4+ T cells sorted from blood. The receptor set was obtained from a young man in good health. CDR3s include the opening cysteine and the closing phenylalanine or tryptophan. Fields, in order: clone size, J gene, D gene, V gene, CDR3 DNA, CDR3 protein. The D gene is left open where the match is weak. The size entry is marked missing in some rows and otherwise reads once, few, many or a size class.

>-|TRBJ2-3|-|TRBV10-1
TGCGCCAGCGGGAGTGGATTTAGCACAGATACGCAGTATTTT
CASGSGFSTDTQYF
>-|TRBJ2-1|TRBD2|TRBV10-3
TGTGCCATCAAGGGCGGGAGCTCCTACAATGAGCAGTTCTTC
CAIKGGSSYNEQFF
>-|TRBJ1-5|-|TRBV5-1
TGCGCCAGCAGCTTGGAGGGGAATAACAATCAGCCCCAGCATTTT
CASSLEGNNNQPQHF
>-|TRBJ2-5|-|TRBV25-1
TGTGCCAGCAGTGATCCAGGGGTGGAGACCCAGTACTTC
CASSDPGVETQYF
>-|TRBJ2-6|TRBD2|TRBV7-9
TGTGCCAGCAGCTTAGAACTAGCGCGAAGCTCTGGGGCCAACGTCCTGACTTTC
CASSLELARSSGANVLTF
>-|TRBJ2-3|-|TRBV27
TGTGCCAGCAGAGGGCTTAGCGGAGGGCAGGGGGGGCAGTATTTT
CASRGLSGGQGGQYF
>once|TRBJ2-1|-|TRBV5-1
TGCGCCAGCAGCCCCTCTAGCGTAGCTAGCGAGCAGTTCTTC
CASSPSSVASEQFF
>-|TRBJ2-7|-|TRBV5-6
TGTGCCAGCAGCTTGTACGGGGGAGACTACGAGCAGTACTTC
CASSLYGGDYEQYF
>-|TRBJ1-4|-|TRBV9
TGTGCCAGCAGCGCCAGCCAGGGCCGACCAACTAATGAAAAACTGTTTTTT
CASSASQGRPTNEKLFF
>-|TRBJ2-2|TRBD1|TRBV18
TGTGCCAGCTCCCCTGGACAGGTCACCGGGGAGCTGTTTTTT
CASSPGQVTGELFF
>-|TRBJ2-7|TRBD2|TRBV10-2
TGCGCCAGCAGGGGTGGGAGGGCCTACGAGCAGTACTTC
CASRGGRAYEQYF
>few|TRBJ1-1|-|TRBV6-5
TGTGCCAGCAATAAACACAAACAGGGCACTGAAGCTTTCTTT
CASNKHKQGTEAFF
>-|TRBJ1-5|TRBD1|TRBV18
TGTGCCAGCTCACGGGACAGATTTAATCAGCCCCAGCATTTT
CASSRDRFNQPQHF
>few|TRBJ2-7|-|TRBV5-1
TGCGCCAGCAGCCCCGGACCTTCCTACGAGCAGTACTTC
CASSPGPSYEQYF
>-|TRBJ2-7|-|TRBV27
TGTGCCAGCACGGGAGAGTTCCGCTACGAGCAGTACTTC
CASTGEFRYEQYF
>-|TRBJ1-1|-|TRBV5-4
TGTGCCAGCAGCTTGTCGGCAGGGAACACTGAAGCTTTCTTT
CASSLSAGNTEAFF
>-|TRBJ2-6|-|TRBV6-5
TGTGCCAGCAGTAGAGACAGCTCTGGGGCCAACGTCCTGACTTTC
CASSRDSSGANVLTF
>-|TRBJ1-1|-|TRBV7-8
TGTGCCAGCAGCCTTAGGGGGACACAGCTGAACACTGAAGCTTTCTTT
CASSLRGTQLNTEAFF
>-|TRBJ2-3|TRBD2|TRBV7-9
TGTGCCGTCAGCGGGGGGAGCACAGATACGCAGTATTTT
CAVSGGSTDTQYF
>-|TRBJ2-3|-|TRBV7-9
TGTGCCAGCAGCTTATTGTTATCCAGGGGTGAAAATACGCAGTATTTT
CASSLLLSRGENTQYF
>-|TRBJ1-2|TRBD1|TRBV4-1
TGCGCCAGCAGCTACCCTGGGACAGGGGGCGATGGCTACACCTTC
CASSYPGTGGDGYTF
>-|TRBJ1-1|TRBD1|TRBV7-8
TGTGCCAGCAGCTTTTTTGACAGGGGGAACACTGAAGCTTTCTTT
CASSFFDRGNTEAFF
>-|TRBJ2-5|-|TRBV11-3
TGTGCCAGCAGCCCAGGGGGGGGCGCGGATGAGACCCAGTACTTC
CASSPGGGADETQYF
>-|TRBJ2-7|TRBD2|TRBV7-8
TGTGCCAGCAGCTTTCACGAAGCGGGGGAGCAGTACTTC
CASSFHEAGEQYF
>few|TRBJ2-1|-|TRBV5-8
TGTGCCAGCAGCTTGGGCCAGGCCTCCTACAATGAGCAGTTCTTC
CASSLGQASYNEQFF
>-|TRBJ2-1|TRBD2|TRBV7-2
TGTGCCAGCAGCTTACGGGGTAGCGGGATAGGTGAGCAGTTCTTC
CASSLRGSGIGEQFF
>once|TRBJ2-3|TRBD2|TRBV4-1
TGCGCCAGCAGCCAAGATCCCAGCGGGGGGGTCGATACGCAGTATTTT
CASSQDPSGGVDTQYF
>-|TRBJ2-7|-|TRBV2
TGTGCCAGCAATAAGAACGGGTACGAGCAGTACTTC
CASNKNGYEQYF